These T cell receptor beta chains were read from a single sample in a study of CD8+CD57+ T cells in acquired aplastic anemia. TCRdb re-called the reads with MiXCR, one entry per CDR3 protein. The sample has approximately 470,000 distinct CDR3 sequences; about a third are singletons. Sequencing was performed on sorted CD4+, CD8+, or CD8+CD57+ T cells (not recorded which) from PBMCs. These receptors all come from a human donor with aplastic anemia. Each CDR3 is given with its conserved first and last residue. The D gene is left open where the match is weak. A row's size may be missing; if present it is once, few, many or a size class.

v_call,j_call,cdr3_length,clone_size,d_call,cdr3_nt,cdr3_aa
TRBV25-1,TRBJ1-1,15,.,.,TGTGCCAGCAGTCTTCCTGCGGGCAGGAACACTGAAGCTTTCTTT,CASSLPAGRNTEAFF
TRBV7-9,TRBJ1-2,15,.,.,TGTGCCAGCAGCGCATACAGGGTCCTTAACTATGGCTACACCTTC,CASSAYRVLNYGYTF
TRBV24-1,TRBJ2-1,14,many,.,TGTGCCACCAGTGATCCCCAGGGTCTCGATGAGCAGTTCTTC,CATSDPQGLDEQFF
TRBV5-8,TRBJ2-3,14,.,TRBD1,TGTGCCAGCAGCCGAAGACAGGGTCTTGATACGCAGTATTTT,CASSRRQGLDTQYF
TRBV9,TRBJ2-7,14,many,.,TGTGCCAGCAGCGTAGTGGAGGGGGCGCGGGAGCAGTACTTC,CASSVVEGAREQYF
TRBV6-1,TRBJ1-5,13,few,.,TGTGCCAGCAGTGTCGAATACAATCAGCCCCAGCATTTT,CASSVEYNQPQHF
TRBV25-1,TRBJ1-6,16,.,.,TGTGCTCCTGCTGCGGAGGGAAGCTCCTATAATTCACCCCTCCACTTT,CAPAAEGSSYNSPLHF
TRBV7-9,TRBJ1-3,15,many,.,TGTGCCAGCAGCTTTGGCGGGGACCGGTTCGACACCATATATTTT,CASSFGGDRFDTIYF
TRBV10-3,TRBJ2-7,14,.,.,TGTGCCATCAGTGAGCCGGGGACGCGCTACGAGCAGTACTTC,CAISEPGTRYEQYF
TRBV20-1,TRBJ2-1,13,few,TRBD2,TGCAGTGCTTTCGGGAGGGTTGACAATGAGCAGTTCTTC,CSAFGRVDNEQFF